This passage covers 17 T cell receptor beta chains from one sample sequenced in a study of T cell changes during pregnancy in multiple sclerosis (dated 2019 in TCRdb). Library preparation used the immunoSEQ multiplex PCR assay. This is the immuneACCESS table as TCRdb keeps it, with only in-frame sequences that have V and J called. A part of the clones is gone; compared with another copy, unresolved V genes explain less than half, and the rest is unexplained. The sample has about 17,000 clones on record, 88% of them singletons. The leading ten clones occupy 10% to 15% of the sample. The sample here was CD8+ T cells from peripheral blood mononuclear cells, taken after pregnancy. The source is a female donor in good health, enrolled as a control in a pregnancy study.

This clone was detected a few times. The chain carries TRBV9 and TRBJ1-1; D not resolved. The CDR3 runs to 14 residues. V lost 4 bases and J 2 bases, leaving 12 bases between the germline ends. CDR1 is SGDLS, CDR2 YYNGEE, per germline. The CDR3 nucleotides are TGTGCCAGCAGCATCGACACTTTTAACACTGAAGCTTTCTTT. This translates into CASSIDTFNTEAFF.

This chain joins TRBV7-9 and TRBJ1-4, with 10 bases aligning to TRBD1. This CDR3 has 18 residues. Germline V lookup: CDR1 SEHNR, CDR2 FQNEAQ (reference sequence). After removal of 2 bases from V and 3 bases from J, the junction contained 9 bases not matched to a gene. The CDR3 region has the DNA TGTGCCAGCAGCTTAAATTGGGGACAGGGGCCGGCTAATGAAAAACTGTTTTTT. This sequence encodes CASSLNWGQGPANEKLFF.

V is TRBV6-1 and J is TRBJ2-7; 7 nucleotides match TRBD1. The V gene's germline CDR1 is MNHNS and CDR2 SASEGT. There are 14 residues in the CDR3. V shed 3 bases and J 2 bases; nucleotides not matched to a gene: 4. CDR3 region: CASSEEQGTYEQYF. DNA of the CDR3: TGTGCCAGCAGTGAGGAACAGGGGACCTACGAGCAGTACTTC.

This clone was recorded only once. The chain is built from TRBV27 and TRBJ1-5; perhaps TRBD1 as D (5 bases). The CDR3 has 19 residues. Germline V gene sequence: CDR1 MNHEY, CDR2 SMNVEV (reference sequence). V shed 1 base and J shed 0 bases, with 19 bases lying between them. The chain's CDR3 is CASSLLTGTGGYSNQPQHF. In DNA form, the CDR3 reads TGTGCCAGCAGTTTATTGACCGGGACTGGGGGTTATAGCAATCAGCCCCAGCATTTT.

This chain uses TRBV19 with TRBJ2-1; 8 nucleotides line up with TRBD2. The CDR3 spans 15 residues. Germline V CDR1 and CDR2: LNHDA, SQIVND (reference sequence). With V trimmed by 3 bases and J by 2 bases, 3 bases remained unmatched. CDR3 protein: CASSIELAAYNEQFF. The CDR3, as DNA: TGTGCCAGTAGTATTGAACTAGCGGCCTACAATGAGCAGTTCTTC. Complete variable domain (other parts from reference TRBV19 and TRBJ2-1): DGGITQSPKYLFRKEGQNVTLSCEQNLNHDAMYWYRQDPGQGLRLIYYSQIVNDFQKGDIAEGYSVSREKKESFPLTVTSAQKNPTAFYLCASSIELAAYNEQFFGPGTRLTVL.

This clone was counted a single time. This chain uses TRBV15 with TRBJ1-6; no reliable D call. This CDR3 spans 14 amino acids. V was shortened by 1 base and J by 7 bases, with 8 bases between the two germline ends. Germline V gene sequence: CDR1 LNHNV, CDR2 YYDKDF (reference sequence). CDR3 protein: CATSRAAENSPLHF. CDR3 DNA sequence: TGTGCCACCAGCAGAGCCGCAGAAAATTCACCCCTCCACTTT. The full variable domain, with the rest looked up from reference TRBV15 and TRBJ1-6, is DAMVIQNPRYQVTQFGKPVTLSCSQTLNHNVMYWYQQKSSQAPKLLFHYYDKDFNNEADTPDNFQSRRPNTSFCFLDIRSPGLGDTAMYLCATSRAAENSPLHFGNGTRLTVT.

V gene TRBV7-9 combines with J gene TRBJ2-5; D gene uncertain. Between the trimmed V and J ends, which lost 6 bases and 1 base, there was a span of 3 bases. CDR3 length equals 11 residues. In germline, CDR1 is SEHNR, CDR2 FQNEAQ (reference sequence). CDR3 in DNA: TGTGCCAGCAGTCTCCAAGAGACCCAGTACTTC. This sequence encodes CASSLQETQYF.

CDR3 in amino acids: CASSSLPTGVVTEAFF. In nucleotides, the CDR3 is TGTGCCAGCAGTTCCTTACCGACAGGGGTGGTGACTGAAGCTTTCTTT. This chain joins TRBV27 and TRBJ1-1; 8 bases are shared with TRBD1. Looked up from germline, CDR1 is MNHEY and CDR2 is SMNVEV (reference sequence). The length of the CDR3 is 16 residues. V lost 4 bases and J lost 5; bases outside the gene matches: 12.

V is TRBV5-1 and J is TRBJ1-5; tentative D call: TRBD1 (6 bases). Germline V gene lookup returns CDR1 SGHRS and CDR2 YFSETQ. The CDR3 length is 15 residues. Trimming shortened V by 4 bases and J by 4 bases, and 15 bases separated the two germline ends. The CDR3 protein is CASSETGAVNQPQHF. As DNA, the CDR3 is TGCGCCAGCAGCGAGACAGGAGCAGTAAATCAGCCCCAGCATTTT.

This clone was seen a handful of times. This chain connects TRBV6-1 to TRBJ1-3; D is ambiguous. The CDR3 extends over 16 amino acids. Germline V gene sequence: CDR1 MNHNS, CDR2 SASEGT. Trimming removed 2 bases from V and 0 bases from J, with 11 bases in between. The CDR3 DNA reads as TGTGCCAGCAGTGAATCGTTGGAGGGCTCTGGAAACACCATATATTTT. Its protein is CASSESLEGSGNTIYF.

The chain is built from TRBV6-4 and TRBJ2-2, with 8 bases fitting TRBD1. CDR3 length: 16 amino acids. V lost 0 bases and J lost 7; bases outside the gene matches: 7. CDR1 is MRHNA and CDR2 is SNTAGT in the germline V gene. In DNA form, the CDR3 reads TGTGCCAGCAGTGACTCGCCCAGGGGGCTGAACGGGGAGCTGTTTTTT. Protein: CASSDSPRGLNGELFF.

A single count supports this clone. The chain uses TRBV6-5 and TRBJ1-1; no clear D gene. Deletions cut 7 bases from V and 1 base from J, with 7 bases between. This CDR3 is 12 amino acids long. CDR1 is MNHEY and CDR2 is SVGAGI in the germline V gene. The CDR3 sequence is CASNGPNTEAFF. As DNA, the CDR3 is TGTGCCAGCAATGGCCCGAACACTGAAGCTTTCTTT.

This chain links TRBV2 with TRBJ2-7; 7 bases fit TRBD2. CDR1 is SNHLY, CDR2 FYNNEI, per germline. V lost 5 bases and J lost 3; bases outside the gene matches: 13. This CDR3 is built from 16 residues. CDR3 in DNA: TGTGCCAGCAGTAGCGGGACCCTCAAATTTTTCTACGAGCAGTACTTC. Protein product: CASSSGTLKFFYEQYF.

The V and J genes are TRBV5-6 and TRBJ1-1; 12 bases align to TRBD1. The CDR3 runs to 14 residues. V lost 2 bases, J lost 7 bases, and 3 bases stayed unmatched. From germline, CDR1 is SGHDT and CDR2 YYEEEE. The DNA for the CDR3 is TGTGCCAGCAGCTTCGGGACAGGGGGCGGTGAAGCTTTCTTT. It translates to CASSFGTGGGEAFF.

This clone showed up just a few times. The rearrangement links TRBV27 to TRBJ2-1; 7 bases align to TRBD1. The CDR3 contains 12 residues. The trim removed 4 bases at V and 9 bases at J, leaving 3 bases unmatched. The germline V gene encodes CDR1 MNHEY and CDR2 SMNVEV (reference sequence). In DNA form, the CDR3 reads TGTGCCAGCAGTTCGACAGGGAGTGAGCAGTTCTTC. As protein: CASSSTGSEQFF.

The chain carries TRBV5-6 and TRBJ2-1, with a possible D match to TRBD2 (6 bases). The CDR3 consists of 12 residues. The germline V gene has CDR1 SGHDT and CDR2 YYEEEE. Trimming removed 2 bases from V and 7 bases from J, with 7 bases in between. The CDR3 nucleotides are TGTGCCAGCAGCTTCGGGAGTAATGAGCAGTTCTTC. It translates to CASSFGSNEQFF.

The rearrangement links TRBV19 to TRBJ1-1; tentative D call: TRBD1 (6 bases). The CDR3 sequence is 14 residues long. V shed 5 bases and J shed 0 bases, with 10 bases lying between them. CDR1 LNHDA and CDR2 SQIVND come from the germline V gene (reference sequence). DNA of the CDR3: TGTGCCAGTAGTTCACAGGGTATGAACACTGAAGCTTTCTTT. It encodes CASSSQGMNTEAFF.